One sample yielded the 4 T cell receptor beta chains listed below, sequenced in a study of blood T cell repertoires in COVID-19. The protocol was immunoSEQ multiplex PCR, while the TCRdb copy is restricted to in-frame clones and leaves out a portion. The sample includes approximately 120,000 clones, 70% to 90% of them seen just once. Sequences were obtained from peripheral blood. Source of these receptors: a woman aged 55-75 years with acute or convalescent COVID-19.

The CDR3 DNA reads TGTGCCAGCAGCCAAGTCCCCGGGACAGGGGGAGGAAACACCATATATTTT. This codes for CASSQVPGTGGGNTIYF. The rearrangement joins TRBV3-1 (or the pseudogene TRBV3-2) to TRBJ1-3, with TRBD1 identical over 11 bases. CDR1 and CDR2 (germline): LGHDT, YNNKEL (reference sequence). J was trimmed by 4 bases and V by 1 base; bases with no gene match: 6. The CDR3 spans 17 residues.

The rearrangement uses TRBV20-1 and TRBJ2-3, with 7 bases identical to TRBD2. Per the germline V gene, CDR1 is DFQATT and CDR2 is SNEGSKA (reference sequence). This CDR3 has 14 residues. V was pared by 3 bases and J by 4 bases, with 7 bases of the junction left unmatched. CDR3 sequence (DNA): TGCAGTGCTAGTTGGGCGGGAGAGCCAGATACGCAGTATTTT. Protein product: CSASWAGEPDTQYF.

The chain uses TRBV28 and TRBJ1-2, with 8 bases that match TRBD1. This CDR3 has 12 amino acids. CDR1 and CDR2 from the germline V gene are MDHEN and SYDVKM. V gave up 10 bases and J gave up 4 bases; unmatched junction bases: 5. As DNA, the CDR3 is TGTGCCACCATGGACAGGGTCTATGGCTACACCTTC. Encoded protein: CATMDRVYGYTF.

This rearrangement joins TRBV5-1 to TRBJ2-1, with TRBD1 identical over 9 bases. J lost 3 bases, V lost 3 bases, and 4 bases had no gene match. Germline CDR1 SGHRS, CDR2 YFSETQ. The CDR3 spans 15 residues. The CDR3 DNA sequence: TGCGCCAGCAGCTCCGGGACAGGGTTCTACAATGAGCAGTTCTTC. Translated: CASSSGTGFYNEQFF. Based on the CDR3 plus reference TRBV5-1 and TRBJ2-1, the full variable domain is KAGVTQTPRYLIKTRGQQVTLSCSPISGHRSVSWYQQTPGQGLQFLFEYFSETQRNKGNFPGRFSGRQFSNSRSEMNVSTLELGDSALYLCASSSGTGFYNEQFFGPGTRLTVL.